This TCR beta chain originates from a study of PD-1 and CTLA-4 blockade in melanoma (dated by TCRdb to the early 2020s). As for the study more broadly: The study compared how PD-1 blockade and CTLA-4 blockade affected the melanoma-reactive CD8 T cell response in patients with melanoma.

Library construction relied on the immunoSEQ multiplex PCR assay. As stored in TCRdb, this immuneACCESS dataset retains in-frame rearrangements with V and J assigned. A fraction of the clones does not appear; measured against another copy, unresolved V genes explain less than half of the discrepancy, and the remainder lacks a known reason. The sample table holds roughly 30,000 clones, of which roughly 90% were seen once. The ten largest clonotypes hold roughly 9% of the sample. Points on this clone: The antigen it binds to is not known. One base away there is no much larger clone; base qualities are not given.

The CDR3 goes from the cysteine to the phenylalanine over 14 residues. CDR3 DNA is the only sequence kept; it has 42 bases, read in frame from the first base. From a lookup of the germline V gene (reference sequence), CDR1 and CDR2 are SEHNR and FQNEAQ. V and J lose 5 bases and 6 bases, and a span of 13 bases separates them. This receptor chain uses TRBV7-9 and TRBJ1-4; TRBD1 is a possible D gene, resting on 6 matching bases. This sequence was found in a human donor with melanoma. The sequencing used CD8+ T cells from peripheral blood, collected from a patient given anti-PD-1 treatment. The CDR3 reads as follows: CASSPQGRDEKLFF. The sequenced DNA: TGTGCCAGCAGCCCACAGGGAAGGGATGAAAAACTGTTTTTT.